The 13 T cell receptor beta chains in this list originate from one sample, sequenced in a study of long-term antiretroviral therapy in people with HIV (dated 2022 in TCRdb). The immunoSEQ hsTCRB v3.0 assay was used at survey level resolution to sequence the TRB variable region. Here the immuneACCESS table is served through TCRdb, limited to in-frame sequences with V and J called. Missing clones are a known gap in these copies; in checked studies unresolved V genes cover under half, and the rest lacks a known reason. The sample table contains approximately 47,000 clones; only one count was recorded for 84% of them. More than 2.5% of the sample belongs to the ten largest clones. The sample here was unsorted PBMCs, taken 0.8 years after starting antiretroviral therapy. The receptors here all came from a woman younger than 30 with HIV.

V and J are TRBV27 and TRBJ2-2, with no clear D. Germline CDR1 and CDR2: MNHEY and SMNVEV (reference sequence). The ends were cut back, 5 bases at V and 0 bases at J, with 7 bases in the middle. This CDR3 contains 14 residues. CDR3 sequence reads: CASSIYTNTGELFF. CDR3 DNA sequence: TGTGCCAGCAGTATCTATACGAACACCGGGGAGCTGTTTTTT.

V usage is TRBV7-6 and J usage is TRBJ1-2; D not resolved. This CDR3 region has 13 residues. Looked up from germline, CDR1 is SGHVS and CDR2 is FNYEAQ. V was clipped by 3 bases and J by 8 bases, with 13 bases between them. As DNA, the CDR3 is TGTGCCAGCAGCTTTACGAGGGCCGGGGGCTACACCTTC. Translation: CASSFTRAGGYTF.

This chain joins TRBV5-1 and TRBJ2-7; a weak D match, TRBD2 (5 bases). The CDR3 extends over 16 amino acids. Deletions cut 4 bases from V and 0 bases from J, with 17 bases between. CDR1 SGHRS and CDR2 YFSETQ come from the germline V gene. The DNA of the CDR3 is TGCGCCAGCAGCACTTTCTTGACGGGGAGCTCCTACGAGCAGTACTTC. Translated: CASSTFLTGSSYEQYF.

This chain joins TRBV27 and TRBJ2-1; TRBD1 or TRBD2 may be the D gene (7 bases each). The CDR3 consists of 13 residues. Per germline, CDR1 MNHEY and CDR2 SMNVEV (reference sequence). V lost 10 bases to trimming and J lost 6 bases, with 16 bases between them. The CDR3 region is CAIQGEGSNEQFF. CDR3 bases: TGTGCCATCCAGGGGGAGGGCAGCAATGAGCAGTTCTTC.

V is TRBV29-1 and J is TRBJ2-7; TRBD1 matches at 10 bases. The germline CDR1 and CDR2 sequences are SQVTM and ANQGSEA. Unmatched junction bases numbered 4, after V lost 1 base and J lost 1 base. This CDR3 is 15 amino acids long. CDR3: CSVEAADRGSYEQYF. CDR3 DNA: TGCAGCGTTGAAGCGGCGGACAGGGGGTCCTACGAGCAGTACTTC.

This clone was observed a few times. The gene calls are TRBV7-2 and TRBJ1-5; perhaps TRBD1 as D (6 bases). Between the trimmed V and J ends, which lost 2 bases and 2 bases, there was a span of 10 bases. The CDR3 sequence is 15 residues long. Germline CDR1 and CDR2: SGHTA and FQGNSA. In DNA form, the CDR3 reads TGTGCCAGCAGCTTATATAGGGGGGGCAATCAGCCCCAGCATTTT. It translates to CASSLYRGGNQPQHF.

This clone is a singleton in its sample. This chain links TRBV9 with TRBJ2-1; 12 bases are shared with TRBD2. V was clipped by 3 bases and J by 2 bases; unmatched bases: 12. CDR1 is SGDLS and CDR2 is YYNGEE in the germline V gene. CDR3 length: 19 amino acids. CDR3 residues: CASSEPLAGGLGTYNEQFF. Written as DNA, the CDR3 is TGTGCCAGCAGCGAACCCCTAGCGGGAGGGTTGGGGACCTACAATGAGCAGTTCTTC.

In regard to this clone: Other nucleotide sequences from this sample produce the same CDR3. The chain joins TRBV15 to TRBJ2-1, with TRBD2 matching 8 bases. The CDR3 sequence is 14 residues long. Looked up from germline, CDR1 is LNHNV and CDR2 is YYDKDF (reference sequence). Unmatched junction bases numbered 3, after V lost 3 bases and J lost 5 bases. The CDR3 loop reads CATSRPGGNNEQFF. CDR3 coding DNA: TGTGCCACCAGCAGGCCGGGAGGGAACAATGAGCAGTTCTTC.

This clone occurred a few times. This sequence joins TRBV5-6 and TRBJ1-1; TRBD1 is a possible D gene (5 bases). Trimming cost V 0 bases and J 8 bases, with 8 bases left between them. The CDR3 spans 12 residues. Germline V CDR1 and CDR2: SGHDT, YYEEEE. The CDR3 DNA is TGTGCCAGCAGCTTGGTTTGGACAGAAGCTTTCTTT. Translated, it gives CASSLVWTEAFF.

The chain employs TRBV6-6 and TRBJ2-1, with D perhaps TRBD2 (7 bases). The CDR3 runs 16 residues. Trimming removed 5 bases at V and 6 bases at J, with 20 bases between. Germline V CDR1 and CDR2: MNHNY, SVGAGI (reference sequence). The CDR3 sequence: CASSPLGRGKSNEQFF. CDR3 bases: TGTGCCAGCAGTCCCTTGGGGAGGGGGAAAAGCAATGAGCAGTTCTTC.

The chain recombines TRBV11-2 with TRBJ2-1; 10 nucleotides match TRBD2. V was clipped by 5 bases and J by 2 bases; unmatched bases: 3. The CDR3 runs to 15 residues. Germline V gene sequence: CDR1 SGHAT, CDR2 FQNNGV. In nucleotides, the CDR3 is TGTGCCAGCAGCCCCGGGACTAGCGCCTACAATGAGCAGTTCTTC. Its translation is CASSPGTSAYNEQFF. The variable domain in full, with the rest retrieved from reference TRBV11-2 and TRBJ2-1, is EAGVAQSPRYKIIEKRQSVAFWCNPISGHATLYWYQQILGQGPKLLIQFQNNGVVDDSQLPKDRFSAERLKGVDSTLKIQPAKLEDSAVYLCASSPGTSAYNEQFFGPGTRLTVL.

This clone has just a few counts. This rearrangement joins TRBV13 to TRBJ2-2; no reliable D call. V was shortened by 4 bases and J by 1 base, with 10 bases between the two germline ends. The CDR3 is 15 residues long. Germline V lookup: CDR1 PRHDT, CDR2 FYEKMQ (reference sequence). This CDR3 reads CASSSLRGNTGELFF. The CDR3 bases are TGTGCCAGCAGCTCCCTGAGAGGGAACACCGGGGAGCTGTTTTTT.

The chain has TRBV10-2 and TRBJ2-2; no definite D call. V gave up 8 bases and J gave up 4 bases, with 17 bases separating them. Germline V gives CDR1 WSHSY, CDR2 SAAADI. This CDR3 is built from 15 residues. The chain's CDR3 is CASAKESSGTGELFF. For the CDR3, the DNA is TGCGCCAGCGCGAAGGAGTCCTCGGGCACCGGGGAGCTGTTTTTT.